The clone carrying this TCR beta chain was observed at least ten times. Its specificity is unknown. Preparing the TCRbeta library involved the use of unique molecular identifiers. TCRdb analysed the PCR reads with MiXCR anew, one entry per CDR3 protein. The profile shows about 70,000 distinct CDR3 sequences, 11% of them singletons. Germline V gene data show CDR1 as SGHTA and CDR2 as FQGNSA. The V end lost 0 bases, the J end lost 2 bases, and 7 bases lay between the germline ends. This CDR3 has 14 residues. These data are taken from a study of T-cell reconstitution after alpha-beta-depleted transplantation in children. General study points: Diversity of TCRbeta at day 60 was high in some patients, arising from surviving recipient T cells and thymic progenitors. Newly produced T cells mostly provided counts and TCRbeta diversity after one year, as hyperexpanded clones declined. Reported findings indicate that, about two months after transplant, alpha-beta T cells came from several hundred expanded clones, which were derived from non-depleted graft cells.

V and J are TRBV7-2 and TRBJ1-2; D gene ambiguous. This TCR came from a boy younger than 18 with acute myeloid leukemia, due to receive a stem cell transplant. The sample here was PBMCs, taken before TCRalphabeta/CD19-depleted stem cell transplant. The CDR3 is CASSLAVGNYGYTF. The DNA of the CDR3 is TGTGCCAGCAGCTTAGCTGTCGGGAACTATGGCTACACCTTC.